This TCR beta chain stems from a study of blood T cell repertoires in COVID-19. Whole-study context: Material from acute and convalescent COVID-19 was sourced from the United States, Italy and Spain. PBMCs, B-cell-depleted T cells, or T cells provided the cDNA or gDNA that made up the material.

The authors' processing: Estimation of nucleated cell counts relied on the amplification of reference gene primers. Using immunoSEQ multiplex PCR, the repertoire was profiled, and TCRdb retains in-frame clones only, with some absent. The V and J calls and clone size come from that table; D and trimming were worked out from the DNA. Of over 45,000 clones in the sample, more than 70% are singletons; the top ten hold 7.2%. This CDR3 is built from 13 residues. The germline gives CDR1 MDHEN, CDR2 SYDVKM. Trimming took off 5 bases at V and 7 bases at J, with 14 bases between the two ends. Sequencing used peripheral blood. V gene TRBV28 combines with J gene TRBJ2-5; D unclear. The clonotype was recovered from a man in his fifties or sixties with acute or convalescent COVID-19. In DNA form, the CDR3 reads TGTGCCAGCAGTCCCCCGAACCGAGGGACCCAGTACTTC. It is translated as CASSPPNRGTQYF.